The 21 T cell receptor beta chains in this list originate from one sample, sequenced in a study of shared clonotypes between healthy human individuals. Only in-frame clones appear in the TCRdb table, and some are missing; sequencing was by immunoSEQ multiplex PCR. This table has roughly 2.5 million clones, around nine tenths appearing once. The sequenced material came from naive CD4+ T cells sorted from blood. Stated subset: CD45RA+ positively selected. The receptor set was obtained from a man aged 18 to 30 in good health.

The rearrangement uses TRBV10-1 and TRBJ1-6; D is possibly TRBD1 (6 bases). Trimming removed 2 bases from V and 7 bases from J, with 9 bases in between. In germline, CDR1 is WNHNN, CDR2 SYGVQD (reference sequence). The CDR3 has 14 residues. As DNA, the CDR3 is TGCGCCAGCAGTGAGGGTCAGGGGAATTCACCCCTCCACTTT. It codes for CASSEGQGNSPLHF.

The chain recombines TRBV5-1 with TRBJ1-5, with a weak D call TRBD1 (5 bases). CDR3 length: 18 residues. Germline CDR1 reads SGHRS; CDR2 reads YFSETQ. Trimming removed 4 bases at V and 2 bases at J, with 22 bases between. As DNA, the CDR3 is TGCGCCAGCAGCGCGGAACTACTCCAGGGACCAGGCAATCAGCCCCAGCATTTT. It codes for CASSAELLQGPGNQPQHF.

The chain employs TRBV27 and TRBJ2-7, with D unclear. The V and J ends lost 5 bases and 2 bases respectively, with 19 bases between them. Germline V gene lookup returns CDR1 MNHEY and CDR2 SMNVEV (reference sequence). CDR3 length: 16 amino acids. The CDR3 region is CASSPPRRAGAYEQYF. Written as DNA, the CDR3 is TGTGCCAGCAGTCCACCCCGCCGGGCTGGGGCCTACGAGCAGTACTTC.

The chain links TRBV9 to TRBJ2-3; D ambiguous. Trimming took off 1 base at V and 0 bases at J, with 12 bases between the two ends. CDR3 length equals 16 residues. The germline CDR1 and CDR2 sequences are SGDLS and YYNGEE. CDR3 coding DNA: TGTGCCAGCAGCGTATATACTGCGGCTAGCACAGATACGCAGTATTTT. This sequence encodes CASSVYTAASTDTQYF.

The rearrangement uses TRBV28 and TRBJ2-1, with 7 bases identical to TRBD2. The CDR3 contains 14 residues. Germline V gene sequence: CDR1 MDHEN, CDR2 SYDVKM. Unmatched junction bases numbered 8, after V lost 6 bases and J lost 6 bases. For the CDR3, the DNA is TGTGCCAGCAGCCTGGGAGGGCCCCGCAATGAGCAGTTCTTC. Amino acid sequence: CASSLGGPRNEQFF.

The chain is built from TRBV5-1 and TRBJ1-4; D unclear. Germline CDR1 reads SGHRS; CDR2 reads YFSETQ. The CDR3 contains 15 residues. V lost 4 bases and J 0 bases, leaving 10 bases between the germline ends. The CDR3 spells CASSLAESTNEKLFF. The CDR3 DNA follows: TGCGCCAGCAGCCTGGCGGAGTCAACTAATGAAAAACTGTTTTTT.

V is TRBV5-1 and J is TRBJ2-3, with a possible D match to TRBD1 (6 bases). Germline CDR1 SGHRS, CDR2 YFSETQ. The ends were cut back, 4 bases at V and 2 bases at J, with 11 bases in the middle. The CDR3 has 14 residues. CDR3 in DNA: TGCGCCAGCAGCAACAGGGAATCCACAGATACGCAGTATTTT. Encoded protein: CASSNRESTDTQYF.

The chain uses TRBV30 and TRBJ1-6; D is uncertain. Germline CDR1 is GTSNPN and CDR2 is SVGIG (reference sequence). V lost 1 base and J 0 bases, leaving 7 bases between the germline ends. CDR3 size: 15 residues. The CDR3 loop is CAWSGEISYNSPLHF. In DNA form, the CDR3 reads TGTGCCTGGAGTGGGGAAATCTCCTATAATTCACCCCTCCACTTT.

The V call is TRBV29-1, the J call TRBJ1-3; no clear D. The V end was cut by 6 bases, the J end by 8 bases, with 11 bases between. CDR1 is SQVTM, CDR2 ANQGSEA, per germline. This CDR3 is built from 11 residues. The CDR3 DNA is TGCAGCGTACGGACGGGAGACACCATATATTTT. It translates to CSVRTGDTIYF. The full variable domain, in which reference TRBV29-1 and TRBJ1-3 provide the parts outside the CDR3, is SAVISQKPSRDICQRGTSLTIQCQVDSQVTMMFWYRQQPGQSLTLIATANQGSEATYESGFVIDKFPISRPNLTFSTLTVSNMSPEDSSIYLCSVRTGDTIYFGEGSWLTVV.

The rearrangement uses TRBV7-9 and TRBJ2-5, with a weak D call TRBD1 (5 bases). The CDR3 has 15 amino acids. V lost 5 bases and J 3 bases, leaving 16 bases between the germline ends. Germline V CDR1 and CDR2: SEHNR, FQNEAQ (reference sequence). The CDR3 sequence: CASSQTGAVKETQYF. The CDR3 DNA follows: TGTGCCAGCAGCCAAACTGGGGCTGTGAAAGAGACCCAGTACTTC.

The gene calls are TRBV30 and TRBJ2-2, with D possibly matching TRBD1 (5 bases). The germline CDR1 and CDR2 sequences are GTSNPN and SVGIG (reference sequence). This CDR3 spans 15 amino acids. V was trimmed by 3 bases and J by 0 bases, leaving 11 bases between them. The CDR3 coding sequence is TGTGCCTGGAGCGAACTCAGGGCGAACACCGGGGAGCTGTTTTTT. Its translation: CAWSELRANTGELFF.

A remark on this clone: Other nucleotide sequences in the sample specify the same CDR3. The J gene is TRBJ1-1, the V gene TRBV5-1, with D possibly TRBD1 on 5 matching bases. CDR1 is SGHRS and CDR2 is YFSETQ in the germline V gene. V was shortened by 1 base and J by 1 base, with 8 bases between the two germline ends. CDR3 length: 14 residues. The DNA for the CDR3 is TGCGCCAGCAGCTTGTCTGGGGGGAACACTGAAGCTTTCTTT. Translating gives CASSLSGGNTEAFF.

The chain has TRBV11-2 and TRBJ2-1; 8 positions match TRBD1. V gave up 2 bases and J gave up 3 bases; unmatched junction bases: 12. Looked up from germline, CDR1 is SGHAT and CDR2 is FQNNGV. This CDR3 has 18 residues. CDR3 sequence: CASSLKRLGQGRYNEQFF. The CDR3 bases are TGTGCCAGCAGCTTAAAACGCCTCGGACAGGGCCGCTACAATGAGCAGTTCTTC.

The chain joins TRBV7-2 to TRBJ2-7; D not certain. Trimming took 4 bases from V and 2 from J, leaving 12 bases between them. CDR1 SGHTA and CDR2 FQGNSA come from the germline V gene. This CDR3 spans 14 amino acids. The CDR3 loop reads CASSSQNRAYEQYF. In DNA, the CDR3 is TGTGCCAGCAGCTCCCAAAACAGAGCCTACGAGCAGTACTTC.

The chain uses TRBV28 and TRBJ2-1; possible D gene TRBD1, 6 bases. Germline V CDR1 and CDR2: MDHEN, SYDVKM. The CDR3 is 12 amino acids. Trimming pared 4 bases from V and 12 bases from J, leaving 13 bases between. The CDR3 region is CASSWGHEVQFF. DNA for the CDR3: TGTGCCAGCAGTTGGGGACACGAAGTGCAGTTCTTC.

This clone was observed once. V gene TRBV5-1 combines with J gene TRBJ1-4, with TRBD1 as a possible D gene (5 bases). Germline loops: CDR1 SGHRS, CDR2 YFSETQ. The CDR3 length is 16 residues. V lost 4 bases and J 2 bases, leaving 15 bases between the germline ends. The CDR3 DNA sequence: TGCGCCAGCAGCACCCAAGGGGCGTCGACTAATGAAAAACTGTTTTTT. Translating gives CASSTQGASTNEKLFF.

In the case of this clone: One end of the junction does not line up with germline, which may come from a read error. This CDR3 is also generated by other DNA sequences in the sample. This chain joins TRBV27 and TRBJ2-4, with 9 bases lining up with TRBD2. This CDR3 spans 16 amino acids. Germline values: CDR1 MNHEY, CDR2 SMNVEV (reference sequence). The CDR3 sequence: CASSGGLATTKNIQYF. The CDR3 region has the DNA TGTGCCAGCAGTGGGGGACTAGCTACAACCAAAAATATTCAGTACTTC.

This clone has only a few counts. The J gene is TRBJ1-6, the V gene TRBV2; 9 positions agree with TRBD1. The germline CDR1 and CDR2 sequences are SNHLY and FYNNEI. The CDR3 extends over 16 amino acids. The V and J ends lost 3 bases and 7 bases, in that order; junction bases with no gene match: 7. This chain's CDR3 is CASSDRQGVRNSPLHF. Written as DNA, the CDR3 is TGTGCCAGCAGTGATAGACAGGGGGTGCGAAATTCACCCCTCCACTTT.

This clone was seen only once. The V and J genes are TRBV6-5 and TRBJ1-6; D gene unclear. The V end lost 5 bases, the J end lost 5 bases, and 10 bases lay between the germline ends. This CDR3 has 14 residues. Germline assignment: CDR1 MNHEY and CDR2 SVGAGI. The CDR3: CASSPTYNNSPLHF. DNA of the CDR3: TGTGCCAGCAGTCCAACTTACAATAATTCACCCCTCCACTTT.

V usage is TRBV28 and J usage is TRBJ2-2, with D perhaps being TRBD1 or TRBD2 (5 bases each). The CDR3 is 17 residues long. Trimming shortened V by 6 bases and J by 5 bases, and 22 bases separated the two germline ends. Germline lookup yields CDR1 MDHEN and CDR2 SYDVKM. The DNA of the CDR3 is TGTGCCAGCAGCCCTTTCCCCGGGACCGCCGGGACCGGGGAGCTGTTTTTT. It is translated as CASSPFPGTAGTGELFF.

The rearrangement joins TRBV6-5 to TRBJ2-3; 8 bases map to TRBD2. J was trimmed by 0 bases and V by 6 bases; bases with no gene match: 5. From germline, CDR1 is MNHEY and CDR2 SVGAGI. This CDR3 contains 15 residues. DNA of the CDR3: TGTGCCAGCAGCCGGGAGGGTCTTAGCACAGATACGCAGTATTTT. Protein: CASSREGLSTDTQYF.